The 28 T cell receptor beta chains presented below share a single source sample, sequenced in a study of tumor-infiltrating lymphocytes in primary liver carcinoma (dated by TCRdb to 2017 to 2019). RNA from unsorted whole blood was extracted with TRIzol reagent, and germline DNA was obtained with the DNeasy Blood & Tissue kit. For sequencing, an Illumina HiSeq 2500 was employed. A constant-region primer and ProtoScript II reverse transcriptase were used to reverse-transcribe TCRbeta-specific cDNA from roughly 0.55 ug total RNA. Three nested multiplex PCR rounds, following a slightly modified ARM-PCR procedure, were used to build the TCRbeta libraries. Each of the first two PCR rounds ran for around 9 cycles and used multiplex TRBV1-TRBV30 forward primers together with a Cbeta reverse primer. The public reads were reanalyzed by TCRdb: fastp trimming at Q25, MiXCR alignment, in-frame beta chains only. All rows with the same CDR3 protein become a single entry with the most common DNA and genes. For this sample there are a few hundred thousand distinct CDR3 sequences; approximately 58% appear just once. The top ten hold over 15% of the sample.

Sequencing was done on a sample of peripheral blood. The receptors were gathered from a woman aged 25 to 39 with primary liver carcinoma and hepatitis B virus infection.

A word on this clonotype: The junction differs from germline at one of its ends, possibly a read error. The rearrangement uses TRBV6-2 or TRBV6-3 and TRBJ2-5; D may correspond to TRBD1 or TRBD2 (5 bases each). The germline gives CDR1 MNHEY, CDR2 SVGEGT. This CDR3 region has 15 residues. As DNA, the CDR3 is TGTGCCAACAGTTACTCGGGACGCCGCCAAGAGACCCAGTACTTC. As protein: CANSYSGRRQETQYF.

This clonotype was counted only a few times. The chain has TRBV6-1 and TRBJ2-5; D is uncertain. Trimming left V 7 bases short and J 4 bases short, with 16 bases between. CDR3 length: 14 amino acids. The germline gives CDR1 MNHNS, CDR2 SASEGT. CDR3: CASKSALFPETQYF. As DNA, the CDR3 is TGTGCCAGCAAATCGGCCCTCTTCCCAGAGACCCAGTACTTC.

As regards this clonotype: This may stem from a read error, because a much larger clone lies one nucleotide away. The V gene is TRBV4-1, the J gene TRBJ2-6; D gene unclear. The CDR3 is 17 amino acids. Germline-derived CDR1 and CDR2 are MGHRA and YSYEKL. The CDR3 region has the DNA TGCGCCAGCAACCAAGATCCGGGCGGTCGTGGGGCCAACGTCCTGACTTTC. Translation: CASNQDPGGRGANVLTF.

Note on this clonotype: A much larger clone lies one base from this, so it may be a read error. This sequence joins TRBV29-1 and TRBJ1-2; D is unclear. From germline, CDR1 is SQVTM and CDR2 ANQGSEA. The length of the CDR3 is 11 residues. CDR3 in amino acids: CSVPGNCGYTF. The CDR3 coding sequence is TGCAGCGTTCCGGGGAACTGTGGCTACACCTTC.

This clonotype showed up just a few times. J is TRBJ2-3 and V is TRBV12-3 or TRBV12-4; the D gene is possibly TRBD2 (7 bases). Trimming stripped 3 bases from V and 2 bases from J, with 15 bases between. The CDR3 loop spans 16 amino acids. The CDR3 DNA is TGTGCCAGCAGTTTTAGGACAGCGGGAAACACAGATACGCAGTATTTT. It translates to CASSFRTAGNTDTQYF.

This clonotype was counted between two and nine times. The chain couples TRBV7-9 to TRBJ2-7; D is possibly TRBD1 or TRBD2 (5 bases each). Germline assignment: CDR1 SEHNR and CDR2 FQNEAQ (reference sequence). The CDR3 has 14 residues. Trimming took 5 bases from V and 3 from J, leaving 14 bases between them. Here the CDR3 reads CASSSGLRGYEQYF. The CDR3 bases are TGTGCCAGCAGCAGCGGACTGAGGGGCTACGAGCAGTACTTC.

Points on this clonotype: A read error may produce the germline difference seen at one junction end. V gene TRBV4-2 combines with J gene TRBJ1-5, with 8 bases aligning to TRBD1. The V gene's germline CDR1 is LGHNA and CDR2 YNFKEQ. This CDR3 has 14 residues. The CDR3 DNA reads TGTGCCAACAGCCACGGGACAGGCGATCAGCCCCAGCATTTT. Its translation is CANSHGTGDQPQHF.

The gene calls are TRBV14 and TRBJ2-7; D is unclear. The CDR3 consists of 12 residues. Deletions cut 1 base from V and 7 bases from J, with 8 bases between. The germline gives CDR1 SGHDN, CDR2 FVKESK. The CDR3 reads CASSQGPGEQYV. The CDR3 region has the DNA TGTGCCAGCAGCCAAGGACCGGGTGAGCAGTACGTC.

This clonotype has just one count. This clone may be a read error of a much larger clone one base away. The chain uses TRBV29-1 and TRBJ2-7; 7 bases are shared with TRBD1. Germline V gene data show CDR1 as SQVTM and CDR2 as ANQGSEA. The V segment lost 8 bases and the J segment 4 bases; nucleotides outside the gene matches: 11. The CDR3 totals 13 residues. The CDR3 region has the DNA TGCAGCATTCGCGGACAGGTCACGTACGAGCAGTACTTC. Its translation: CSIRGQVTYEQYF.

This clonotype was seen once. One base away lies a much larger clone, so this may be a sequencing read error. This chain uses TRBV6-6 with TRBJ1-1; D gene uncertain. The CDR3 consists of 14 residues. Germline assignment: CDR1 MNHNY and CDR2 SVGAGI (reference sequence). V was cut by 2 bases and J by 1 base, with 8 bases left in between. CDR3 amino acids: CASSYDLRNTEAFF. DNA of the CDR3: TGTGCCAGCAGTTACGACCTAAGGAACACTGAAGCTTTCTTT.

Ten or more counts support this clonotype. CDR3 sequence (DNA): TGCAGCGTTGAAGACGGTGCAAAGGGGGATACGCAGTATTTT. It is translated as CSVEDGAKGDTQYF. This chain joins TRBV29-1 and TRBJ2-3, with D possibly TRBD1 on 5 matching bases. This CDR3 region has 14 residues. V lost 0 bases to trimming and J lost 6 bases, with 13 bases between them. The germline CDR1 and CDR2 sequences are SQVTM and ANQGSEA.

About this clonotype itself: Given the absence of the conserved phenylalanine or tryptophan at the CDR3 end, a read error is likely. This sequence joins TRBV6-1 and TRBJ2-7, with 8 bases that match TRBD1. The CDR3 runs 15 residues. Germline CDR1 is MNHNS and CDR2 is SASEGT. The junction had 7 bases not matched to a gene; V was cut back by 2 bases and J by 4 bases. CDR3 sequence: CASSETWTGLYEQYL. The CDR3 bases are TGTGCCAGCAGTGAAACCTGGACAGGGTTGTACGAGCAGTACTTA.

As for this clonotype: With a much larger clone just one base away, this may be a read error. The V gene is TRBV6-1, the J gene TRBJ1-5, with TRBD1 matching 8 bases. With V trimmed by 7 bases and J by 6 bases, 8 bases remained unmatched. Germline CDR1 is MNHNS and CDR2 is SASEGT. This CDR3 is 14 amino acids long. CDR3 sequence reads: CASKGRGRSQPQHF. CDR3 nucleotides: TGTGCCAGCAAGGGCAGGGGGCGTAGTCAGCCCCAGCATTTT.

Turning to this clonotype: A much larger clonotype is one base distant, so this may be a read error. The rearrangement uses TRBV5-6 and TRBJ1-1; TRBD1 matches at 8 bases. The CDR3 loop spans 15 amino acids. Germline-derived CDR1 and CDR2 are SGHDT and YYEEEE. V dropped 4 bases and J dropped 4; count of bases not matched to a gene: 9. CDR3 nucleotide sequence: TGTGCCAGCAGCATAAAGACAGGGGTGAGCACTGAAGCTTTCTTT. Translation gives CASSIKTGVSTEAFF.

The rearrangement links TRBV14 to TRBJ2-7; D is unresolved. From germline, CDR1 is SGHDN and CDR2 FVKESK. The CDR3 runs to 12 residues. The V end was cut by 4 bases, the J end by 5 bases, with 9 bases between. The chain's CDR3 is CASSPSGHEQYF. The CDR3 DNA is TGTGCCAGCAGCCCGTCCGGTCACGAGCAGTACTTC.

This clonotype was recorded only once. The rearrangement links TRBV12-3 or TRBV12-4 to TRBJ2-3; tentative D call: TRBD1 (5 bases). CDR3 length: 12 amino acids. V was pared by 4 bases and J by 12 bases, with 14 bases between. The CDR3 is CASSSEQDTQYF. The CDR3 DNA is TGTGCCAGCAGTTCGGAACAGGACACACAGTATTTT.

This clonotype was found a few times. Here the CDR3 omits its conserved ending phenylalanine or tryptophan, so a read error is the likely source. This chain joins TRBV29-1 and TRBJ2-3, with a weak D call TRBD2 (6 bases). The CDR3 length is 15 residues. CDR1 is SQVTM, CDR2 ANQGSEA, per germline. V was clipped by 8 bases and J by 0 bases, with 18 bases between them. DNA of the CDR3: TGCAGCCTGAGGAGGGCGGGCGCGAGCACAGATACGCAGTATCTT. As protein: CSLRRAGASTDTQYL.

As regards this clonotype: One end of the junction varies from germline; a read error may be responsible. The V call is TRBV11-2, the J call TRBJ1-1, with 10 positions matching TRBD1. The germline V gene encodes CDR1 SGHAT and CDR2 FQNNGV. The CDR3 length is 15 residues. This CDR3 is CVSSTGGTGVTEAFF. The CDR3 nucleotides read TGTGTCAGCAGCACCGGGGGGACAGGGGTGACTGAAGCTTTCTTT.

This chain uses TRBV28 with TRBJ2-1; D ambiguous. V lost 5 bases and J lost 8, with 10 bases in between. CDR1 and CDR2 from the germline V gene are MDHEN and SYDVKM. CDR3 length: 12 amino acids. The CDR3 nucleotides read TGTGCCAGCAGTCCCTTGGCGGATGAGCAGTTCTTC. It translates to CASSPLADEQFF. Full variable domain (remainder filled in from reference TRBV28 and TRBJ2-1): DVKVTQSSRYLVKRTGEKVFLECVQDMDHENMFWYRQDPGLGLRLIYFSYDVKMKEKGDIPEGYSVSREKKERFSLILESASTNQTSMYLCASSPLADEQFFGPGTRLTVL.

The chain combines TRBV4-3 with TRBJ1-6; no clear D. This CDR3 region has 16 residues. Germline V CDR1 and CDR2: LGHNA, YSLEER. Trimming cost V 1 base and J 5 bases, with 12 bases left between them. CDR3 sequence reads: CASSQAQTVDNSPLHF. The CDR3 DNA is TGCGCCAGCAGCCAAGCACAAACCGTCGATAATTCACCCCTCCACTTT.

As DNA, the CDR3 is TGTGCCACCAGTGATCCAGGGACAGGGGTAAGAGGCGGCTACACCTTC. Protein: CATSDPGTGVRGGYTF. The chain employs TRBV24-1 and TRBJ1-2, with TRBD1 matching over 10 bases. Unmatched junction bases numbered 11, after V lost 3 bases and J lost 8 bases. CDR3 length equals 16 residues. Germline CDR1 and CDR2: KGHDR and SFDVKD.

V gene TRBV24-1 combines with J gene TRBJ2-5; unclear D gene. The germline V and J ends were trimmed by 5 bases and 1 base, with 4 bases remaining between them. The CDR3 has 12 residues. The germline V gene has CDR1 KGHDR and CDR2 SFDVKD. CDR3 loop: CATSVIQETQYF. CDR3 in DNA: TGTGCCACCAGTGTTATCCAAGAGACCCAGTACTTC.

This clonotype was recorded a few times. The V call is TRBV5-4, the J call TRBJ1-6, with TRBD1 matching 9 bases. Looked up from germline, CDR1 is SGHNT and CDR2 is YYREEE (reference sequence). The CDR3 runs to 14 residues. The trim removed 3 bases at V and 8 bases at J, leaving 3 bases unmatched. CDR3 nucleotides: TGTGCCAGCAGCTCGGGACAGGGAGATTCACCCCTCCACTTT. Protein: CASSSGQGDSPLHF.

This clonotype came up many times. The CDR3 DNA sequence: TGCAGCGTTGAGACTAGCGCCAGCTACGAGCAGTACTTC. It translates to CSVETSASYEQYF. The V call is TRBV29-1, the J call TRBJ2-7; 8 positions agree with TRBD2. The CDR3 has 13 amino acids. Per the germline V gene, CDR1 is SQVTM and CDR2 is ANQGSEA. V shed 3 bases and J 3 bases; nucleotides not matched to a gene: 4.

This clonotype was counted between two and nine times. The J gene is TRBJ1-2, the V gene TRBV6-1; a weak D match, TRBD1 (5 bases). This CDR3 contains 17 residues. Looked up from germline, CDR1 is MNHNS and CDR2 is SASEGT. With 0 bases removed from V and 4 bases from J, the gap between germline ends came to 18 bases. CDR3 sequence: CASSEALVSPDIYGYTF. Written as DNA, the CDR3 is TGTGCCAGCAGTGAAGCGCTTGTTAGCCCGGACATCTATGGCTACACCTTC.

This clonotype showed up many times. This chain joins TRBV6-1 and TRBJ2-7; 11 bases align to TRBD1. The CDR3 spans 16 residues. Germline lookup yields CDR1 MNHNS and CDR2 SASEGT. Trimming removed 4 bases from V and 1 base from J; junction bases left unmatched: 6. The CDR3 is CASSARDRGGSYEQYF. The CDR3, as DNA: TGTGCCAGCAGTGCCCGGGACAGGGGGGGGTCCTACGAGCAGTACTTC.

The J gene is TRBJ2-7, the V gene TRBV11-2; D may be TRBD2 (5 bases). Germline CDR1 and CDR2: SGHAT and FQNNGV. CDR3 size: 16 residues. V lost 4 bases and J 3 bases, leaving 19 bases between the germline ends. This CDR3 is CASSSSPDLRSYEQYF. The CDR3 DNA reads as TGTGCCAGCAGCTCTAGCCCCGATCTGCGGAGCTACGAGCAGTACTTC.

Of note for this clonotype: The junction shows a germline mismatch at one end, possibly a read error. The V and J genes are TRBV4-3 and TRBJ2-2; 9 nucleotides align to TRBD2. The CDR3 has 17 residues. From germline, CDR1 is LGHNA and CDR2 YSLEER. The CDR3 is CASSPQLAGANTGELFF. CDR3 in DNA: TGTGCCAGCAGCCCCCAGTTAGCGGGAGCGAACACCGGAGAGCTGTTTTTT.